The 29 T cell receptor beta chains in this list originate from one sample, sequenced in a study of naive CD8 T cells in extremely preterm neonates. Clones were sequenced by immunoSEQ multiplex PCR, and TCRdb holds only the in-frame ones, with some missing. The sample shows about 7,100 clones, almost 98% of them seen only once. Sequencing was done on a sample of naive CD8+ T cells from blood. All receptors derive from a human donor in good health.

The CDR3 loop is CASSQTVRSDTEAFF. The CDR3 region has the DNA TGCGCCAGCAGCCAAACCGTCAGGTCGGACACTGAAGCTTTCTTT. The chain uses TRBV4-1 and TRBJ1-1; D gene unclear. The ends were cut back, 2 bases at V and 3 bases at J, with 13 bases in the middle. This CDR3 comprises 15 residues. The germline CDR1 and CDR2 sequences are MGHRA and YSYEKL.

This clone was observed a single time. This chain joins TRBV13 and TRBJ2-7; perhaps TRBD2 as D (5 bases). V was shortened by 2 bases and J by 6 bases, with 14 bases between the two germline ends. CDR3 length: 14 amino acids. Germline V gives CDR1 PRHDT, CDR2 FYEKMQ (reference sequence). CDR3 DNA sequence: TGTGCCAGCAGCTTAAGCGGCTCGGGGAGCGAGCAGTACTTC. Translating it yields CASSLSGSGSEQYF.

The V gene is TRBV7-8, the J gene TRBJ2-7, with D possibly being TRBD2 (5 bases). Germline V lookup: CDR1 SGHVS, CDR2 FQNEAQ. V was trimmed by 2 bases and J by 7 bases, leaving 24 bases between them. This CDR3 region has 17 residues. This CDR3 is CASSLQAQGRLLGEQYF. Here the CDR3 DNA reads TGTGCCAGCAGCTTACAGGCCCAAGGACGGTTACTAGGGGAGCAGTACTTC.

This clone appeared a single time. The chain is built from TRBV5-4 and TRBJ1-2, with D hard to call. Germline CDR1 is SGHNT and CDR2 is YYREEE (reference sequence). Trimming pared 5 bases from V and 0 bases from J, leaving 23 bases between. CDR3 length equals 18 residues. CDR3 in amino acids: CASRRTLALGTANYGYTF. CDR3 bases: TGTGCCAGCAGACGTACCCTAGCCCTGGGAACAGCTAACTATGGCTACACCTTC.

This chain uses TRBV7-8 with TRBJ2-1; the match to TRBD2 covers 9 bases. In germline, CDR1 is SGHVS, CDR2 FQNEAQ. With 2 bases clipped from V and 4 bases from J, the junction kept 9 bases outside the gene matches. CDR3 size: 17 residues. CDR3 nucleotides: TGTGCCAGCAGCTTACTCTTGCTAGCGGGATCGTACAATGAGCAGTTCTTC. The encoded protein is CASSLLLLAGSYNEQFF.

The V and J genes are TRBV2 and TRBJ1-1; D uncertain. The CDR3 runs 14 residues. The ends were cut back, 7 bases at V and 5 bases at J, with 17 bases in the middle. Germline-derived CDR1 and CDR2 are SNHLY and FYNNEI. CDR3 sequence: CASIIFAGRTEAFF. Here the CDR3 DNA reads TGTGCCAGCATTATCTTCGCCGGGAGGACTGAAGCTTTCTTT.

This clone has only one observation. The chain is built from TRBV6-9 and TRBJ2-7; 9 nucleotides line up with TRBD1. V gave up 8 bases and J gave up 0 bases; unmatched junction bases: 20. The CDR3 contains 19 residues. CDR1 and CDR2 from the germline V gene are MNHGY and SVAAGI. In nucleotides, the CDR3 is TGTGCCAGCCTCCTTGGGAGACAGGGGGGGTCGTTAGGCTCCTACGAGCAGTACTTC. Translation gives CASLLGRQGGSLGSYEQYF.

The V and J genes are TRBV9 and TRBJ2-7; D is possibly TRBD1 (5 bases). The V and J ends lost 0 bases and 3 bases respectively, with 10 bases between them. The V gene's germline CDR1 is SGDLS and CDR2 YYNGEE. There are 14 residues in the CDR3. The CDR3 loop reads CASSVGQWDYEQYF. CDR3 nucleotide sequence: TGTGCCAGCAGCGTAGGACAGTGGGACTACGAGCAGTACTTC.

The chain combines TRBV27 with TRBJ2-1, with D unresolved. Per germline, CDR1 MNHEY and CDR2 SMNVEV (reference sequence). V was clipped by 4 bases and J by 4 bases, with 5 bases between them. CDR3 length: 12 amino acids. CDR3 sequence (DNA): TGTGCCAGCAGTTCCCTGTACAATGAGCAGTTCTTC. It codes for CASSSLYNEQFF.

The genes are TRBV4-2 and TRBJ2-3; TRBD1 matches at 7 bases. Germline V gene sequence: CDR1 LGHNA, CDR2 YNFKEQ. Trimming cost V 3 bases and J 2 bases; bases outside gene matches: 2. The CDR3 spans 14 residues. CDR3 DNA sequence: TGTGCCAGCAGCCAGACAGGGCTCACAGATACGCAGTATTTT. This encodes CASSQTGLTDTQYF.

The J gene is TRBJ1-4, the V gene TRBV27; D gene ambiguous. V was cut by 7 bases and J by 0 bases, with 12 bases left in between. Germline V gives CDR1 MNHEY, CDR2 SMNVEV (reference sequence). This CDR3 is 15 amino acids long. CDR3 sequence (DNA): TGTGCCAGCAAGTTAACAGAAGCAACTAATGAAAAACTGTTTTTT. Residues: CASKLTEATNEKLFF.

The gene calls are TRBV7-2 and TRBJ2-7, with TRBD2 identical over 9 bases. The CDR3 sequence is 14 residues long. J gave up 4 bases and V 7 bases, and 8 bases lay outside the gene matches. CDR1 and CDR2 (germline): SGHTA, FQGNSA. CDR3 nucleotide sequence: TGTGCCAGCATCCGACTGACTAGCGGTTACGAGCAGTACTTC. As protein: CASIRLTSGYEQYF.

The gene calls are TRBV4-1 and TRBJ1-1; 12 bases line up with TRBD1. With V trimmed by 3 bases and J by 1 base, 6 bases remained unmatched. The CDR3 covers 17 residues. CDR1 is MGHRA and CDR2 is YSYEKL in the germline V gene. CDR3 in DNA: TGCGCCAGCAGCCATGTCCCGGGACAGGGGGCGAACACTGAAGCTTTCTTT. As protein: CASSHVPGQGANTEAFF.

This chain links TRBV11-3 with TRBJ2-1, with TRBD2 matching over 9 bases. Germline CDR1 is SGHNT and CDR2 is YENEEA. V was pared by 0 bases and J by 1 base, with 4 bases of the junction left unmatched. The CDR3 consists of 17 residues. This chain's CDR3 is CASSLDRAGGSYNEQFF. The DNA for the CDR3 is TGTGCCAGCAGCTTAGATCGGGCGGGAGGGTCCTACAATGAGCAGTTCTTC.

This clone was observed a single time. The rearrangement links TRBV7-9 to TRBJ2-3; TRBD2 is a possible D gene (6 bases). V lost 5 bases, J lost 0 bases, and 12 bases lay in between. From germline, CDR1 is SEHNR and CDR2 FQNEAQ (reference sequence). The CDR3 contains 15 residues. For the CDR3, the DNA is TGTGCCAGCAGCCCGGGACTTTTCAGCACAGATACGCAGTATTTT. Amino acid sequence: CASSPGLFSTDTQYF.

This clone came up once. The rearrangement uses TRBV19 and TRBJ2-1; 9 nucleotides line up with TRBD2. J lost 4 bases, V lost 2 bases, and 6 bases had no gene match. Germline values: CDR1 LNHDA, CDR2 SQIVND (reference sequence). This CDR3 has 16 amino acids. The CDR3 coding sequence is TGTGCCAGTAGTATAACTTCCCTAGCGGGATACAATGAGCAGTTCTTC. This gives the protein CASSITSLAGYNEQFF.

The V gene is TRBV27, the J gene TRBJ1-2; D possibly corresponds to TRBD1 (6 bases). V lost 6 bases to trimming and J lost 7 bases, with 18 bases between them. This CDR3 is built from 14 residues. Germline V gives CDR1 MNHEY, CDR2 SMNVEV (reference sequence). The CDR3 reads CASSDPGTMGGYTF. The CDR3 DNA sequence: TGTGCCAGCAGCGACCCCGGGACAATGGGTGGCTACACCTTC.

The CDR3 nucleotides are TGTGCAAGTCGTCCCCGAGTTTGGACTAGCAACAATGAGCAGTTCTTC. This gives the protein CASRPRVWTSNNEQFF. The J gene is TRBJ2-1, the V gene TRBV12-2; TRBD2, the D gene given by the table, was not confirmed from the DNA. TRBV12-2 is annotated as a pseudogene. The CDR3 consists of 16 residues.

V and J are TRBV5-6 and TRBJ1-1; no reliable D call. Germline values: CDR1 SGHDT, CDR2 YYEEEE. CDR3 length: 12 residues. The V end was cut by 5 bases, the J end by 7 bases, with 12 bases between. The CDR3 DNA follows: TGTGCCAGCAGTTTCCTTCAGGATGAAGCTTTCTTT. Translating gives CASSFLQDEAFF.

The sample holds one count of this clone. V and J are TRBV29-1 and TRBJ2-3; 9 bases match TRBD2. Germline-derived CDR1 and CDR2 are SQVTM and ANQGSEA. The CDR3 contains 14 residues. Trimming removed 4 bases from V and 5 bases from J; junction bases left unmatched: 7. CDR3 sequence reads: CSVAVSGSVDTQYF. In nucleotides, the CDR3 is TGCAGCGTTGCTGTTAGCGGGAGCGTAGATACGCAGTATTTT.

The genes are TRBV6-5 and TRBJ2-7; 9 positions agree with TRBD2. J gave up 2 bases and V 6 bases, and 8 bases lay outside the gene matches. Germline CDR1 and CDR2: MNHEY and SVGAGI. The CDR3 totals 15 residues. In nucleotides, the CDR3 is TGTGCCAGCAGCCAGCCCGGGACTAGCCCCTACGAGCAGTACTTC. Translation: CASSQPGTSPYEQYF.

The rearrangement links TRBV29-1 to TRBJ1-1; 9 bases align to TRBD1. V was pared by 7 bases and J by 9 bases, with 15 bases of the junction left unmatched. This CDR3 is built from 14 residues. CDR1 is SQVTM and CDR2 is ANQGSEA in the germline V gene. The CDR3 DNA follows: TGCAGCGCTGGAACCTTACAGGGGGCACCTCAAGCTTTCTTT. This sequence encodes CSAGTLQGAPQAFF.

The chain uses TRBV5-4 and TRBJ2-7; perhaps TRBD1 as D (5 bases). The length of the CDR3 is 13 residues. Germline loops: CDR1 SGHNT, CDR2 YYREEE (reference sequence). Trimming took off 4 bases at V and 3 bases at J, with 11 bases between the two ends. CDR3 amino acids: CASSPRTHYEQYF. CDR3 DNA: TGTGCCAGCAGCCCCCGGACACACTACGAGCAGTACTTC.

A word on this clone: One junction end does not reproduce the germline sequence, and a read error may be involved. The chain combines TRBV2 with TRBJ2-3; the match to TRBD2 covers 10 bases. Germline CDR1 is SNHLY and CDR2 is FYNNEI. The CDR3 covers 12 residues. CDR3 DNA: TGTGCCAGCAGTGGGGCCCTAGCGGGAGAGGGTTTT. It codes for CASSGALAGEGF.

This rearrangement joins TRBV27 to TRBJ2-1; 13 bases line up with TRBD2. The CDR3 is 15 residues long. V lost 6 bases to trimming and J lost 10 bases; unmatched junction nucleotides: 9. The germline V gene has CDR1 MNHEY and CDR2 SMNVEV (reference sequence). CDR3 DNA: TGTGCCAGCAGCTCCGGGACTAGCGGGATCCAGGAGCAGTTCTTC. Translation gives CASSSGTSGIQEQFF.

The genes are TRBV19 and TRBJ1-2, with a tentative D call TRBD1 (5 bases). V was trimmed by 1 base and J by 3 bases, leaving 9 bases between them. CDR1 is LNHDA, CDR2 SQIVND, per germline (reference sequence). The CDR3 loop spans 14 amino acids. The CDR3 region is CASSIAGTDYGYTF. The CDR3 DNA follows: TGTGCCAGTAGTATAGCCGGGACTGACTATGGCTACACCTTC.

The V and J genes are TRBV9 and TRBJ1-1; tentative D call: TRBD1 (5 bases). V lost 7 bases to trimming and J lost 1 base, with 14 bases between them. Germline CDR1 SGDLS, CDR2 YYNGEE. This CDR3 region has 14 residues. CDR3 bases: TGTGCCAGCCGGAGGGGAAGCTCGAACACTGAAGCTTTCTTT. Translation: CASRRGSSNTEAFF.

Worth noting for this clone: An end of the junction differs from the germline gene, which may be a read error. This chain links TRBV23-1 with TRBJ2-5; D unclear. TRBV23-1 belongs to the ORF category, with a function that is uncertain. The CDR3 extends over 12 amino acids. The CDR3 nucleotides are TGCGCCAGCAGTCCCGCAGAAGATACCCAGTACTTC. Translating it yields CASSPAEDTQYF.

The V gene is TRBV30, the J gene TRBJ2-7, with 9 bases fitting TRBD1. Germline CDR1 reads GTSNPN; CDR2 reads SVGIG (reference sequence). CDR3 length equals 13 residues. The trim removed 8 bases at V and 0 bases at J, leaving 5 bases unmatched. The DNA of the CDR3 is TGTGCCCACCAGGGACAGGGCTCCTACGAGCAGTACTTC. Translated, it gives CAHQGQGSYEQYF.